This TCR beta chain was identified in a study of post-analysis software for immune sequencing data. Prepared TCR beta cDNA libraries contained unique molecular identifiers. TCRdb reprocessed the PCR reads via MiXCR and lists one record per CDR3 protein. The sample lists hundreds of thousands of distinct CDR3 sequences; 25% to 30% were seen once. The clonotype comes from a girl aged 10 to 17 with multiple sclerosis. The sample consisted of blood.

The CDR3 nucleotides are TGTGCCAGCAGGCGCCGGGACAGTAAGAACACTGAAGCTTTCTTT. It specifies CASRRRDSKNTEAFF. This chain links TRBV12-3 or TRBV12-4 with TRBJ1-1, with 7 nucleotides matching TRBD1. The CDR3 runs 15 residues. V lost 6 bases and J lost 1; bases outside the gene matches: 8.